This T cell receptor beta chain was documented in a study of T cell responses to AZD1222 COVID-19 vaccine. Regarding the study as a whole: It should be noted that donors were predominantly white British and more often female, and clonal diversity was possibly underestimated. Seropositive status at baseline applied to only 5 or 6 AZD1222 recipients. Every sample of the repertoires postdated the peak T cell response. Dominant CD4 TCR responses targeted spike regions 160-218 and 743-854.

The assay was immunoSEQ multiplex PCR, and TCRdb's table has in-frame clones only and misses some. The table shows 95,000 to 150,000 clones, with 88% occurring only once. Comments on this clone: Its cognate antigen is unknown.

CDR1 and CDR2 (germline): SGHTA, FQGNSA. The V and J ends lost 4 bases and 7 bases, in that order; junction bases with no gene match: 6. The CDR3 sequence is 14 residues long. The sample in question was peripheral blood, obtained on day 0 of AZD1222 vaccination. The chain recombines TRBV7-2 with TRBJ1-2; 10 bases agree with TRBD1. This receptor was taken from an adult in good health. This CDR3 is CASSSDRGLGGYTF. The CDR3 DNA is TGTGCCAGCAGCTCCGACAGGGGGCTTGGTGGCTACACCTTC.